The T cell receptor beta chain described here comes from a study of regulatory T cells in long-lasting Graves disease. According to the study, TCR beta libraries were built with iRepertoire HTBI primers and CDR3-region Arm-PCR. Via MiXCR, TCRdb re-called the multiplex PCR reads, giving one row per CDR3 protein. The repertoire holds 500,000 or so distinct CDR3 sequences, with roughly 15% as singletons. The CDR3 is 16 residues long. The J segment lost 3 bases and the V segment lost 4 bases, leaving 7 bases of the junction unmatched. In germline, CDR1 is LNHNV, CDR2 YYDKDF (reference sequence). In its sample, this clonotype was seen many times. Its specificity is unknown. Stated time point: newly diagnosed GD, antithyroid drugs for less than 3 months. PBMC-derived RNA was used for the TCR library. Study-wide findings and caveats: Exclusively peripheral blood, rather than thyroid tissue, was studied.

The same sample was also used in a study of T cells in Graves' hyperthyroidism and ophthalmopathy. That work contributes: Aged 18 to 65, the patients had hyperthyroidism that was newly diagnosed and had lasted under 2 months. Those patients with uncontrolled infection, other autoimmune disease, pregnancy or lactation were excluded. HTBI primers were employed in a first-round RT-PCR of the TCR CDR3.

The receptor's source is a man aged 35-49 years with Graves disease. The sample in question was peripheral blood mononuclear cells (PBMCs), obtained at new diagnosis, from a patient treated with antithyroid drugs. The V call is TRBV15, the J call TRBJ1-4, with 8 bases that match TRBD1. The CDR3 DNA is TGTGCCACCAGCACGGACAGGGTCGGGGCTAATGAAAAACTGTTTTTT. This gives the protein CATSTDRVGANEKLFF.